These 15 T cell receptor beta chains came from one sample sequenced in a study of cytomegalovirus exposure and HLA in healthy donors. The data were produced by immunoSEQ multiplex PCR, yet TCRdb's version contains in-frame clones alone and is incomplete. The repertoire holds roughly 130,000 clones, with 85% to 90% as singletons. The sample consisted of PBMCs. Receptors were obtained from a woman aged 25 to 45 in good health and CMV-seropositive.

The V gene is TRBV11-2, the J gene TRBJ2-1; 11 bases are shared with TRBD2. Germline V gene data show CDR1 as SGHAT and CDR2 as FQNNGV. The CDR3 loop spans 19 amino acids. J gave up 0 bases and V 5 bases, and 12 bases lay outside the gene matches. CDR3: CASSRFGLAGVSSYNEQFF. The CDR3 bases are TGTGCCAGCAGCAGGTTCGGACTAGCGGGCGTGAGCTCCTACAATGAGCAGTTCTTC.

V is TRBV6-1 and J is TRBJ1-5; possibly TRBD1 for D (6 bases). Germline V gene data show CDR1 as MNHNS and CDR2 as SASEGT. This CDR3 spans 15 amino acids. Trimming removed 1 base from V and 6 bases from J, with 13 bases in between. The CDR3 is CASSEGPGDGQPQHF. For the CDR3, the DNA is TGTGCCAGCAGTGAAGGGCCAGGGGATGGTCAGCCCCAGCATTTT.

The chain recombines TRBV18 with TRBJ1-2, with TRBD1 identical over 8 bases. The junction had 6 bases not matched to a gene; V was cut back by 6 bases and J by 6 bases. Germline assignment: CDR1 KGHSH and CDR2 LQKENI. The CDR3 spans 13 residues. The CDR3 sequence is CASSAAGGDGYTF. CDR3 nucleotide sequence: TGTGCCAGCTCCGCGGCAGGGGGCGATGGCTACACCTTC.

This clone was recorded only once. The genes are TRBV5-4 and TRBJ2-1, with TRBD2 matching 10 bases. J gave up 4 bases and V 0 bases, and 10 bases lay outside the gene matches. There are 18 residues in the CDR3. Germline V CDR1 and CDR2: SGHNT, YYREEE (reference sequence). The CDR3 is CASSLGTSGKGRYNEQFF. CDR3 nucleotide sequence: TGTGCCAGCAGCTTGGGAACTAGCGGGAAGGGACGTTACAATGAGCAGTTCTTC.

V usage is TRBV5-4 and J usage is TRBJ2-7; D perhaps matches TRBD2 (5 bases). The length of the CDR3 is 15 residues. V dropped 0 bases and J dropped 6 bases, with 16 bases sitting between them. Germline V gene data show CDR1 as SGHNT and CDR2 as YYREEE (reference sequence). The CDR3 protein is CASSLGGGRLSEQYF. The DNA of the CDR3 is TGTGCCAGCAGCTTGGGAGGCGGGCGCCTCTCCGAGCAGTACTTC.

The chain recombines TRBV6-4 with TRBJ2-1; 9 nucleotides align to TRBD2. V gave up 3 bases and J gave up 8 bases; unmatched junction bases: 8. The CDR3 totals 15 residues. Germline lookup yields CDR1 MRHNA and CDR2 SNTAGT. The chain's CDR3 is CASSEGTSSPYEQFF. CDR3 nucleotide sequence: TGTGCCAGCAGTGAAGGGACTAGCAGCCCCTATGAGCAGTTCTTC.

The CDR3 DNA sequence: TGTGCCACCAGCAGAGATCGATCGGGACTAGCGGATACGCAGTATTTT. Its translation: CATSRDRSGLADTQYF. V gene TRBV15 combines with J gene TRBJ2-3; the match to TRBD2 covers 10 bases. The length of the CDR3 is 16 residues. The J segment lost 6 bases and the V segment lost 0 bases, leaving 6 bases of the junction unmatched. Germline V lookup: CDR1 LNHNV, CDR2 YYDKDF (reference sequence).

This sequence joins TRBV11-3 and TRBJ2-5; 7 bases agree with TRBD1. The ends lost 5 bases at V and 5 bases at J; junction bases unmatched: 2. This CDR3 comprises 12 residues. Germline V gene lookup returns CDR1 SGHNT and CDR2 YENEEA. The CDR3 nucleotides read TGTGCCAGCAGCGAAGGGGGCGAGACCCAGTACTTC. It translates to CASSEGGETQYF.

The chain recombines TRBV29-1 with TRBJ2-5, with a tentative D call TRBD2 (7 bases). This CDR3 is 13 amino acids long. The V and J ends lost 4 bases and 4 bases respectively, with 13 bases between them. The germline V gene encodes CDR1 SQVTM and CDR2 ANQGSEA. In DNA, the CDR3 is TGCAGCGTTGGGGGGGGACAAAGAGAGACCCAGTACTTC. Protein product: CSVGGGQRETQYF.

The V and J genes are TRBV7-2 and TRBJ2-1; possible D gene TRBD2, 5 bases. The CDR3 is 14 amino acids. V was cut by 1 base and J by 7 bases, with 11 bases left in between. Per the germline V gene, CDR1 is SGHTA and CDR2 is FQGNSA. As DNA, the CDR3 is TGTGCCAGCAGCTTAGAACTAGTTCGGAATGAGCAGTTCTTC. It codes for CASSLELVRNEQFF. Together with reference TRBV7-2 and TRBJ2-1, the CDR3 gives the full variable domain: GAGVSQSPSNKVTEKGKDVELRCDPISGHTALYWYRQSLGQGLEFLIYFQGNSAPDKSGLPSDRFSAERTGGSVSTLTIQRTQQEDSAVYLCASSLELVRNEQFFGPGTRLTVL.

The gene calls are TRBV5-1 and TRBJ2-5; 7 nucleotides match TRBD2. The ends lost 6 bases at V and 1 base at J; junction bases unmatched: 9. The CDR3 is made up of 15 amino acids. Germline values: CDR1 SGHRS, CDR2 YFSETQ. The CDR3 nucleotides are TGCGCCAGCACTTCTAGCGGACCATCCCAAGAGACCCAGTACTTC. Its translation is CASTSSGPSQETQYF.

The chain couples TRBV2 to TRBJ2-5; 7 nucleotides line up with TRBD2. J was trimmed by 10 bases and V by 4 bases; bases with no gene match: 6. The CDR3 length is 12 residues. CDR1 is SNHLY, CDR2 FYNNEI, per germline. In DNA, the CDR3 is TGTGCCAGCAGTGTACTAGCGAGGGACCAGTACTTC. Its protein is CASSVLARDQYF.

V usage is TRBV2 and J usage is TRBJ1-3; D may be TRBD1 (5 bases). Germline V gene lookup returns CDR1 SNHLY and CDR2 FYNNEI. Trimming cost V 6 bases and J 3 bases, with 12 bases left between them. CDR3 length: 14 residues. CDR3: CASRGDRGGNTIYF. The CDR3 DNA sequence: TGTGCCAGCAGGGGCGACAGAGGTGGAAACACCATATATTTT.

J is TRBJ2-7 and V is TRBV7-6; 9 bases line up with TRBD2. The germline V gene has CDR1 SGHVS and CDR2 FNYEAQ. Unmatched junction bases numbered 7, after V lost 5 bases and J lost 2 bases. The CDR3 length is 15 residues. The CDR3: CASSQTSGHTYEQYF. The CDR3 DNA is TGTGCCAGCAGCCAAACTAGCGGGCATACCTACGAGCAGTACTTC.

V is TRBV6-1 and J is TRBJ2-1, with a weak D call TRBD2 (6 bases). Germline assignment: CDR1 MNHNS and CDR2 SASEGT. V lost 8 bases, J lost 8 bases, and 19 bases lay in between. The CDR3 is 14 residues long. The CDR3 sequence: CASRLKMGLHEQFF. For the CDR3, the DNA is TGTGCCAGCCGATTAAAAATGGGACTCCATGAGCAGTTCTTC.